This entry lists 27 T cell receptor beta chains sequenced from one sample in a study of post-analysis software for immune sequencing data. Study results and limitations: When patients were compared with controls, 4 or 5 TRBV segments were more frequent, TRBV5-6, TRBV5-1 and TRBV20-1 among them.

Included in the TCR beta cDNA libraries were unique molecular identifiers. TCRdb used MiXCR to reprocess the PCR reads, holding one entry per CDR3 protein. The sample shows 170,000 or so distinct CDR3 sequences, approximately 30% of them seen only once. Their antigens remain unidentified. The sample comprised blood. These TCRs come from a girl aged 5-17 years with multiple sclerosis.

Comment on this clonotype: A read error may produce the germline difference seen at one junction end. The CDR3: CASSLTGAREEKRFF. The CDR3 coding sequence is TGTGCCAGCAGCTTAACGGGGGCACGTGAGGAAAAACGGTTTTTT. V gene TRBV7-8 combines with J gene TRBJ1-4; maybe TRBD1 (6 bases). The CDR3 runs 15 residues. The germline CDR1 and CDR2 sequences are SGHVS and FQNEAQ.

This clonotype was seen a handful of times. The chain recombines TRBV19 with TRBJ2-1, with D perhaps given as TRBD1 or TRBD2 (5 bases each). The CDR3 spans 12 residues. V was shortened by 5 bases and J by 7 bases, with 9 bases between the two germline ends. Looked up from germline, CDR1 is LNHDA and CDR2 is SQIVND (reference sequence). As DNA, the CDR3 is TGTGCCAGTAGTGTGGGGGTAAATGAGCAGTTCTTC. Translating it yields CASSVGVNEQFF.

The chain has TRBV28 and TRBJ1-4, with D possibly matching TRBD1 (5 bases). In germline, CDR1 is MDHEN, CDR2 SYDVKM. This CDR3 is 12 amino acids long. Trimming took 8 bases from V and 8 from J, leaving 12 bases between them. CDR3 residues: CASAPGNEKLFF. The CDR3 DNA follows: TGTGCCAGCGCTCCAGGGAACGAAAAACTGTTTTTT.

The J gene is TRBJ2-4, the V gene TRBV6-5; D ambiguous. Judging by the DNA end, TRBJ2-7 fits better; the J call may be wrong. Germline values: CDR1 MNHEY, CDR2 SVGAGI. This CDR3 region has 14 residues. The chain's CDR3 is CASSYAGSLVEQYF. CDR3 coding DNA: TGTGCCAGCAGTTACGCCGGATCCTTAGTCGAGCAGTACTTC.

This clonotype was counted between two and nine times. The chain employs TRBV28 and TRBJ2-7; 7 bases are a match to TRBD1. Germline values: CDR1 MDHEN, CDR2 SYDVKM. The CDR3 covers 13 residues. Germline trimming cut 8 bases from V and 5 bases from J; bases unmatched to any gene: 9. The chain's CDR3 is CASGDRVWDEQYF. The CDR3 DNA is TGTGCCAGCGGCGACAGGGTGTGGGACGAGCAGTACTTC.

The chain is built from TRBV12-3 or TRBV12-4 and TRBJ1-4; the match to TRBD1 covers 7 bases. This CDR3 contains 13 residues. V shed 5 bases and J 11 bases; nucleotides not matched to a gene: 8. The chain's CDR3 is CASSRDDREKLFF. CDR3 bases: TGTGCCAGCAGTCGGGATGACAGGGAGAAACTGTTTTTT.

Note on this clonotype: A read error may be the cause here, since a much bigger clone is one base away. The rearrangement joins TRBV29-1 to TRBJ2-5, with D possibly matching TRBD2 (7 bases). CDR3 size: 13 residues. V was shortened by 8 bases and J by 2 bases, with 15 bases between the two germline ends. Germline lookup yields CDR1 SQVTM and CDR2 ANQGSEA. Here the CDR3 reads CSHGGRKQETQYF. DNA for the CDR3: TGCAGCCACGGGGGGCGAAAACAAGAGACCCAGTACTTC.

This clonotype was seen many times. V is TRBV12-3 or TRBV12-4 and J is TRBJ2-3, with D unresolved. With 5 bases removed from V and 4 bases from J, the gap between germline ends came to 7 bases. CDR3 size: 12 residues. The CDR3 nucleotides read TGTGCCAGCAGTCTACTGGCAGATACGCAGTATTTT. This gives the protein CASSLLADTQYF.

The chain links TRBV10-3 to TRBJ1-1, with TRBD1 as a possible D gene (5 bases). The CDR3 length is 12 residues. With 6 bases removed from V and 7 bases from J, the gap between germline ends came to 12 bases. Germline V gives CDR1 ENHRY, CDR2 SYGVKD. CDR3 DNA sequence: TGTGCCATCAGCCAGGGAGAGGGTGAAGCTTTCTTT. Residues: CAISQGEGEAFF.

This clonotype was recorded a few times. The V gene is TRBV27, the J gene TRBJ2-2, with 7 nucleotides matching TRBD1. CDR3 size: 15 residues. Looked up from germline, CDR1 is MNHEY and CDR2 is SMNVEV (reference sequence). Trimming cost V 3 bases and J 5 bases; bases outside gene matches: 6. This chain's CDR3 is CASSFKGAGTGELFF. The DNA of the CDR3 is TGTGCCAGCAGTTTTAAGGGGGCAGGGACCGGGGAGCTGTTTTTT.

This clonotype was seen more than once but under ten times. The chain has TRBV30 and TRBJ2-7; no clear D gene. V lost 2 bases, J lost 4 bases, and 15 bases lay in between. Germline V gene data show CDR1 as GTSNPN and CDR2 as SVGIG (reference sequence). CDR3 length equals 14 residues. The CDR3 is CAWSPPGFRYEQYF. In DNA form, the CDR3 reads TGTGCCTGGAGTCCCCCTGGTTTCAGGTACGAGCAGTACTTC.

This clonotype showed up many times. The gene calls are TRBV29-1 and TRBJ2-7; TRBD2 might be the D (6 bases). Trimming removed 1 base at V and 2 bases at J, with 12 bases between. Germline V gene sequence: CDR1 SQVTM, CDR2 ANQGSEA. The CDR3 runs to 14 residues. The CDR3: CSVEGRESPYEQYF. The DNA for the CDR3 is TGCAGCGTTGAAGGGAGGGAGTCGCCCTACGAGCAGTACTTC.

This chain joins TRBV21-1 and TRBJ2-1; TRBD2, as called in the table, went unchecked against the DNA. TRBV21-1 is shown as a pseudogene. The CDR3 consists of 19 residues. The chain's CDR3 is CASSQGTSGGRTPYNEQFF. The CDR3 nucleotides are TGTGCCAGCAGCCAAGGGACTAGCGGGGGCAGGACCCCATACAATGAGCAGTTCTTC.

This clonotype was observed at least ten times. The rearrangement uses TRBV28 and TRBJ2-7; 9 nucleotides line up with TRBD2. V was pared by 3 bases and J by 7 bases, with 13 bases of the junction left unmatched. The CDR3 has 16 amino acids. Germline CDR1 MDHEN, CDR2 SYDVKM. The CDR3 sequence: CASSFPSSGARGEQYF. The DNA for the CDR3 is TGTGCCAGCAGTTTTCCCTCTAGCGGGGCCCGAGGAGAGCAGTACTTC.

This clonotype was counted only a few times. The chain joins TRBV6-5 to TRBJ1-4; D possibly corresponds to TRBD1 (6 bases). V lost 1 base to trimming and J lost 5 bases, with 14 bases between them. This CDR3 spans 16 amino acids. Germline V gene lookup returns CDR1 MNHEY and CDR2 SVGAGI. CDR3 bases: TGTGCCAGCAGTTACTTGGGGGGGCGCGGGAATGAAAAACTGTTTTTT. Protein sequence: CASSYLGGRGNEKLFF.

A remark on this clonotype: This may be a read error: a much more frequent sequence differs by one nucleotide. This chain connects TRBV12-3 or TRBV12-4 to TRBJ2-3, with D maybe TRBD2 (6 bases). The CDR3 is 12 residues long. CDR3: CACSLSGGTQYF. CDR3 in DNA: TGTGCCTGCAGTTTATCCGGGGGTACGCAGTATTTT.

In this sample, this clonotype turned up a few times. The rearrangement uses TRBV15 and TRBJ2-1; either TRBD1 or TRBD2 may fit D (5 bases each). V was cut by 5 bases and J by 9 bases, with 20 bases left in between. The CDR3 length is 15 residues. Germline V CDR1 and CDR2: LNHNV, YYDKDF (reference sequence). CDR3 residues: CATSGIGTRAGEQFF. DNA for the CDR3: TGTGCCACCAGCGGGATTGGGACCCGAGCCGGTGAGCAGTTCTTC. The entire variable domain, with the rest obtained from reference TRBV15 and TRBJ2-1, is as follows: DAMVIQNPRYQVTQFGKPVTLSCSQTLNHNVMYWYQQKSSQAPKLLFHYYDKDFNNEADTPDNFQSRRPNTSFCFLDIRSPGLGDTAMYLCATSGIGTRAGEQFFGPGTRLTVL.

This clonotype was seen ten or more times. The chain uses TRBV11-2 and TRBJ2-1; D may be TRBD2 (5 bases). CDR1 and CDR2 from the germline V gene are SGHAT and FQNNGV. The CDR3 has 17 amino acids. Trimming removed 5 bases from V and 6 bases from J, with 23 bases in between. Here the CDR3 reads CASSPVRAVRAANEQFF. The DNA for the CDR3 is TGTGCCAGCAGCCCGGTAAGGGCGGTGAGGGCCGCCAATGAGCAGTTCTTC.

A word on this clonotype: A read error may be the cause here, since a much bigger clone is one base away. This sequence joins TRBV7-8 and TRBJ2-5, with 10 bases that match TRBD1. Matching the DNA end better, TRBJ2-7 makes the J call doubtful. The length of the CDR3 is 16 residues. Germline loops: CDR1 SGHVS, CDR2 FQNEAQ. The CDR3 DNA follows: TGTGCCAGCAGCTTAGTGACCGGGACAGGGGTCCCCGAGCAGTACTTC. It yields the protein CASSLVTGTGVPEQYF.

This chain joins TRBV11-2 and TRBJ2-7; possible D gene TRBD1, 5 bases. Germline CDR1 SGHAT, CDR2 FQNNGV. The CDR3 covers 15 residues. V lost 8 bases and J 4 bases, leaving 21 bases between the germline ends. The CDR3 DNA is TGTGCCAGCGCCCTCGCTCCCGGACACCAATACGAGCAGTACTTC. Translated, it gives CASALAPGHQYEQYF.

The chain employs TRBV7-9 and TRBJ2-4; D is tentatively TRBD1 or TRBD2 (6 bases each). The germline V and J ends were trimmed by 5 bases and 6 bases, with 11 bases remaining between them. Germline values: CDR1 SEHNR, CDR2 FQNEAQ (reference sequence). The CDR3 totals 13 residues. Here the CDR3 reads CASSPEGGNIQYF. CDR3 DNA sequence: TGTGCCAGCAGCCCAGAGGGGGGAAACATTCAGTACTTC. The full variable domain, rest sourced from reference TRBV7-9 and TRBJ2-4, is DTGVSQNPRHKITKRGQNVTFRCDPISEHNRLYWYRQTLGQGPEFLTYFQNEAQLEKSRLLSDRFSAERPKGSFSTLEIQRTEQGDSAMYLCASSPEGGNIQYFGAGTRLSVL.

The chain carries TRBV19 and TRBJ2-1; D could derive from TRBD1 or TRBD2 (6 bases each). CDR3 length: 14 amino acids. Per germline, CDR1 LNHDA and CDR2 SQIVND (reference sequence). V was pared by 5 bases and J by 15 bases, with 23 bases between. The CDR3 DNA sequence: TGTGCCAGTAGTGCCCAGGTGGGGAAGGGGGGTGGGTTCTTC. It yields the protein CASSAQVGKGGGFF.

V gene TRBV28 combines with J gene TRBJ1-2, with TRBD1 matching 8 bases. J gave up 4 bases and V 4 bases, and 8 bases lay outside the gene matches. Looked up from germline, CDR1 is MDHEN and CDR2 is SYDVKM. This CDR3 region has 15 residues. CDR3 DNA: TGTGCCAGCAGTTCGTCCGGGACAGGCGCCTATGGCTACACCTTC. Residues: CASSSSGTGAYGYTF.

This clonotype was seen a few times. The genes are TRBV20-1 and TRBJ1-1; 7 nucleotides align to TRBD1. CDR3 size: 12 residues. Losses at the gene ends were 5 bases for V and 7 bases for J; bases not matched to a gene: 7. Per the germline V gene, CDR1 is DFQATT and CDR2 is SNEGSKA (reference sequence). CDR3 DNA: TGCAGTGCTTACGGGACAGACGGTGAAGCTTTCTTT. It codes for CSAYGTDGEAFF.

Remarks on this clonotype: A much larger clone lies one base from this, so it may be a read error. The chain has TRBV12-3 or TRBV12-4 and TRBJ1-1; 7 bases match TRBD1. This CDR3 is 12 amino acids long. CDR3 sequence (DNA): TGTACCAGCAGCCCAGGGGGCACTGAAGCTTTCTTT. It translates to CTSSPGGTEAFF.

The table lists this clonotype with many counts. The V call is TRBV6-5, the J call TRBJ2-3, with D tentatively TRBD2 (6 bases). CDR1 is MNHEY and CDR2 is SVGAGI in the germline V gene. CDR3 length equals 19 residues. The V gene lost 0 bases and the J gene lost 1 base, with 20 bases spanning the gap. The CDR3 spells CASSYSDPIAVAGTDTQYF. Written as DNA, the CDR3 is TGTGCCAGCAGTTACTCTGACCCGATAGCGGTTGCGGGCACAGATACGCAGTATTTT.

This chain connects TRBV6-1 to TRBJ1-1; no reliable D call. The germline V and J ends were trimmed by 2 bases and 5 bases, with 9 bases remaining between them. The CDR3 has 13 residues. Germline V CDR1 and CDR2: MNHNS, SASEGT. The CDR3 DNA sequence: TGTGCCAGCAGTGAACAGCGTCTGACTGAAGCTTTCTTT. Amino acid sequence: CASSEQRLTEAFF.